This T cell receptor (beta chain) was documented in a study of blood T cell repertoires in COVID-19. This clone was counted between two and nine times. Sequencing was performed with immunoSEQ multiplex PCR; in TCRdb, only in-frame clones are kept and a portion is missing. The sample records approximately 290,000 clones, about 80% being singletons. Those enrolled in Seattle joined during active infection and were followed longitudinally afterward. V was trimmed by 6 bases and J by 3 bases, leaving 9 bases between them. The CDR3 totals 12 residues. Looked up from germline, CDR1 is MNHEY and CDR2 is SVGEGT.

The sample comprised peripheral blood. The V and J genes are TRBV6-2 or TRBV6-3 and TRBJ2-7; D perhaps matches TRBD2 (5 bases). The receptor's source is a person aged 65 to 85 with COVID-19, enrolled during active disease. The DNA for the CDR3 is TGTGCCAGCAGCGGCGGGTACTACGAGCAGTACTTC. Its translation is CASSGGYYEQYF.